This TCR beta chain was captured in a study of PD-1 blockade in classical Hodgkin lymphoma. Germline lookup yields CDR1 MNHEY and CDR2 SVGAGI. CDR3 length: 15 amino acids. With 5 bases removed from V and 2 bases from J, the gap between germline ends came to 13 bases. Relapse after autologous stem cell transplantation occurred in every patient, and brentuximab vedotin exposure varied. Comment on this clone: Its antigen is unidentified.

Notes on the study in general: Among the patients, those starting nivolumab under 1 year after ASCT were excluded.

Some clones are missing from TCRdb's copy, which holds only in-frame ones; the method was immunoSEQ multiplex PCR. The sample contains approximately 90,000 clones, 80% to 95% of which appear only once. This specimen was peripheral blood mononuclear cells (PBMCs), taken before the second cycle of nivolumab. The sequence was obtained from a human donor with classical Hodgkin lymphoma. The chain recombines TRBV6-5 with TRBJ1-5, with a weak D call TRBD1 (5 bases). This CDR3 is CASSRMGVGNQPQHF. DNA for the CDR3: TGTGCCAGCAGTAGGATGGGGGTTGGCAATCAGCCCCAGCATTTT.